The rows below give T cell receptor beta chains drawn from one sample of a study of Ad26.COV2.S vaccination and SARS-CoV-2 variants. The table came from immunoSEQ multiplex PCR; TCRdb's copy has only in-frame clones and leaves some out. Of hundreds of thousands of clones detected, under 90% appear once; the ten largest clones hold roughly 7.4%. Sequencing was performed on peripheral blood, taken in a trial of Ad26.COV2.S vaccine versus placebo. Receptors originate from a person between 18 and 59 years old who received the Ad26.COV2.S COVID-19 vaccine or a placebo. The CDR3 runs from the conserved cysteine through the conserved F or W. D genes are given only for firm matches. For some rows the clone size is stated as once, few or many, or as a class when expanded; others skip it.

NA,NA,TRBJ2-7,TRBV27,14,TGTGCCAGCAGTTTATCAGGGTTCGGGGGCGAGCAGTACTTC,CASSLSGFGGEQYF
NA,TRBD1,TRBJ2-3,TRBV24-1,17,TGTGCCACCAGTGATTCACCGGGACAGGGGATACTAGATACGCAGTATTTT,CATSDSPGQGILDTQYF
NA,NA,TRBJ2-4,TRBV9,16,TGTGCCAGCAGCGTAGAAGGGACCCCGTTCGGGAACATTCAGTACTTC,CASSVEGTPFGNIQYF
NA,NA,TRBJ2-6,TRBV5-3,15,TGTGCCAGAAGCTTGAAAGGCTCTGGGGCCAACGTCCTGACTTTC,CARSLKGSGANVLTF
NA,NA,TRBJ2-7,TRBV4-2,12,TGTGCCAGCAGCCAAGAATGGAGGGAGCAGTACTTC,CASSQEWREQYF
few,NA,TRBJ2-1,TRBV30,13,TGTGCCTGGGCGGGACCCTCATACAATGAGCAGTTCTTC,CAWAGPSYNEQFF
few,NA,TRBJ1-5,TRBV10-1,10,TGCGCCAGTCCCCGAGCAGACCAGCATTTT,CASPRADQHF
NA,TRBD1,TRBJ2-1,TRBV3-1/TRBV3-2,15,TGTGCCAGCAGCCTAGACAGGGCCCCCTACAATGAGCAGTTCTTC,CASSLDRAPYNEQFF
NA,NA,TRBJ1-2,TRBV5-5,15,TGTGCCAGCAGCTCCACAGGCTTACCCAGCTATGGCTACACCTTC,CASSSTGLPSYGYTF
once,NA,TRBJ2-3,TRBV20-1,10,TGCAGTGCAGGGGCGGTTACGCAGTATTTT,CSAGAVTQYF
NA,NA,TRBJ2-4,TRBV7-9,14,TGTGCCAGCAGCGGGGGGTCGAGTTTGGACATTCAGTACTTC,CASSGGSSLDIQYF
NA,TRBD1,TRBJ1-3,TRBV6-2/TRBV6-3,15,TGTGCCAGCAGCCCTCTACAGGGGGCAGGAAACACCATATATTTT,CASSPLQGAGNTIYF
NA,TRBD2,TRBJ2-6,TRBV5-4,16,TGTGCCAGCAGCCCTCGGGGGGGCAGAGGGGCCAACGTCCTGACTTTC,CASSPRGGRGANVLTF
NA,TRBD2,TRBJ2-7,TRBV4-1,16,TGCGCCAGCAGCCAGTTATCGGGGGGGTGGGCCTACGAGCAGTACTTC,CASSQLSGGWAYEQYF
NA,NA,TRBJ2-2,TRBV7-6,15,TGTGCCAGCAGCTTGCGGCAGGGGAACACCGGGGAGCTGTTTTTT,CASSLRQGNTGELFF
once,NA,TRBJ2-3,TRBV7-2,15,TGTGCCAGCAGCTCCTCTAGCGTGGGGGATTTTACGCAGTATTTT,CASSSSSVGDFTQYF
NA,NA,TRBJ2-2,TRBV6-4,13,TGTGCCAGCAGTGGGCAGGATGGAGGGGAGCTGTTTTTT,CASSGQDGGELFF
once,NA,TRBJ1-2,TRBV19,12,TGTGCCAGTAGTTACAGTACATATGGCTACACCTTC,CASSYSTYGYTF
NA,TRBD1,TRBJ1-6,TRBV4-3,15,TGCGCCAGCAGCCCCGACAGGGGCCCCAATTCACCCCTCCACTTT,CASSPDRGPNSPLHF
NA,TRBD1,TRBJ1-1,TRBV5-1,14,TGCGCCAGCAGCGGCGGACAGGCGAACACTGAAGCTTTCTTT,CASSGGQANTEAFF
NA,TRBD2,TRBJ2-5,TRBV9,15,TGTGCCAGCAGTACCGAGGGACTAGGCCAAGAGACCCAGTACTTC,CASSTEGLGQETQYF
NA,TRBD1,TRBJ2-5,TRBV2,14,TGTGCCAGCAGTGGGACAGGGGTTGTGGAGACCCAGTACTTC,CASSGTGVVETQYF
NA,NA,TRBJ1-2,TRBV3-1/TRBV3-2,14,TGTGCCAGCAGCCAGAGGGACACGGACTATGGCTACACCTTC,CASSQRDTDYGYTF
NA,NA,TRBJ1-2,TRBV27,15,TGTGCCAGCAGTCCCGTAGGGTCATACCCCTATGGCTACACCTTC,CASSPVGSYPYGYTF
few,NA,TRBJ2-1,TRBV5-1,15,TGCGCCAGCAGCTTGGCCAGTACCTCCTACAATGAGCAGTTCTTC,CASSLASTSYNEQFF
NA,NA,TRBJ1-5,TRBV6-5,14,TGTGCCAGCAGAGGACGACGGAACAATCAGCCCCAGCATTTT,CASRGRRNNQPQHF
NA,TRBD2,TRBJ2-3,TRBV6-6,15,TGTGCCAGCAGTTACACCGGGGACGGGGGGGATACGCAGTATTTT,CASSYTGDGGDTQYF
NA,NA,TRBJ1-2,TRBV5-1,15,TGCGCCAGCAGCTTGGATAGCATACAGCTGGGAGGCTACACCTTC,CASSLDSIQLGGYTF
NA,NA,TRBJ1-3,TRBV13,15,TGTGCCAGCAGCTTGGGGGAAGGGGGATGGAACACCATATATTTT,CASSLGEGGWNTIYF
NA,NA,TRBJ2-7,TRBV12-3/TRBV12-4,11,TGTGCCAGCAGCCGTGACTACGAGCAGTACTTC,CASSRDYEQYF
once,TRBD1,TRBJ2-6,TRBV11-3,15,TGTGCCAGCAGCTCGCAGGGGGCTGGGGCCAACGTCCTGACTTTC,CASSSQGAGANVLTF
NA,NA,TRBJ1-2,TRBV5-1,13,TGCGCCAGCAGCTTAAGGGGTTACTATGGCTACACCTTC,CASSLRGYYGYTF
NA,NA,TRBJ2-3,TRBV7-9,14,TGTGCCAGCAGCTTGCAGGCTTACACAGATACGCAGTATTTT,CASSLQAYTDTQYF
NA,NA,TRBJ1-4,TRBV6-1,16,TGTGCCAGCAGTGACCGGGCCCAAAACCACCTCCAAAAACTGTTTTTT,CASSDRAQNHLQKLFF
NA,TRBD1,TRBJ1-2,TRBV9,16,TGTGCCAGCAGCGTTGGTGACAGGGGTCGAGGACGGGGCTACACCTTC,CASSVGDRGRGRGYTF
NA,NA,TRBJ1-3,TRBV19,13,TGTGCCAGTAGGGGGGTTGGCGGAAACACCATATATTTT,CASRGVGGNTIYF
NA,NA,TRBJ2-5,TRBV7-3,14,TGTGCCAGCAGCTCGTCCGGCTTAGAAGAGACCCAGTACTTC,CASSSSGLEETQYF
NA,TRBD1,TRBJ1-3,TRBV19,14,TGTGCCAGTAGGACAGGGATCGCTGGAAACACCATATATTTT,CASRTGIAGNTIYF
NA,TRBD2,TRBJ2-1,TRBV20-1,17,TGCAGTGCTAGTGATTCCGGGGGGGTCTCAAGCTACAATGAGCAGTTCTTC,CSASDSGGVSSYNEQFF
once,NA,TRBJ2-3,TRBV24-1,14,TGTGCCACCAGTGATTTGGGAGACACAGATACGCAGTATTTT,CATSDLGDTDTQYF
NA,NA,TRBJ2-3,TRBV5-1,12,TGCGCCAGCAGCCAGGGTCAAGATACGCAGTATTTT,CASSQGQDTQYF
NA,NA,TRBJ1-5,TRBV19,19,TGTGCCAGTAGTCTCAACTCCGGGGCAGGGGCTTTGTGGAATCAGCCCCAGCATTTT,CASSLNSGAGALWNQPQHF
NA,NA,TRBJ2-5,TRBV4-1,15,TGCGCCAGCAGCCAAGGATACGGACTGATAAAGCCCCAGTACTTC,CASSQGYGLIKPQYF
NA,NA,TRBJ1-1,TRBV6-5,14,TGTGCCAGCAGCCTTAATAGGGGGAACACTGAAGCTTTCTTT,CASSLNRGNTEAFF
NA,NA,TRBJ2-1,TRBV7-9,12,TGTGCCAGCAGCTTTTCGGTCCATGAGCAGTTCTTC,CASSFSVHEQFF
few,TRBD2,TRBJ2-1,TRBV19,16,TGTGCCAGTAGTTTCTCTAGCGGGAGCTCCTACAATGAGCAGTTCTTC,CASSFSSGSSYNEQFF
NA,NA,TRBJ2-3,TRBV27,14,TGTGCCAGCAGTTTTTCGCGGAGGACAGATACGCAGTATTTT,CASSFSRRTDTQYF
once,TRBD2,TRBJ2-2,TRBV3-1/TRBV3-2,18,TGTGCCAGCAGCCAAGCCCGAGGACTAGCGGGGGGCGGCGGGGAGCTGTTTTTT,CASSQARGLAGGGGELFF
NA,NA,TRBJ2-4,TRBV2,13,TGTGCCAGCAGTAGTTGGGACGGGACACATTGGTACTTC,CASSSWDGTHWYF
NA,TRBD2,TRBJ2-1,TRBV30,15,TGTGCCTGGAGTCGACTAGCGGTTGCCTACAATGAGCAGTTCTTC,CAWSRLAVAYNEQFF
once,TRBD1,TRBJ2-2,TRBV18,14,TGTGCCAGCTCACCAAGGCAGGGGGCCGGGGAGCTGTTTTTT,CASSPRQGAGELFF
few,TRBD2,TRBJ2-7,TRBV4-1,15,TGCGCCAGCAGCCAAGGGGCGGGGGTAACCTACGAGCAGTACTTC,CASSQGAGVTYEQYF
NA,NA,TRBJ1-1,TRBV7-2,15,TGTGCCAGCAGCTCCCCGGGACGGACGAACACTGAAGCTTTCTTT,CASSSPGRTNTEAFF
NA,NA,TRBJ1-2,TRBV7-9,14,TGTGCCAGCAGCTTTTCGATGGAGGACGATGGCTACACCTTC,CASSFSMEDDGYTF
few,NA,TRBJ1-2,TRBV6-5,13,TGTGCCAGCAGTTACTCGGGGTCTGAAGGCTACACCTTC,CASSYSGSEGYTF
NA,NA,TRBJ1-1,TRBV5-1,14,TGCGCCAGCAGCTTGTCCTGGGGGAACACTGAAGCTTTCTTT,CASSLSWGNTEAFF
NA,NA,TRBJ1-3,TRBV15,15,TGTGCCACCAGCAGAGATTCGGCCTCTGGAAACACCATATATTTT,CATSRDSASGNTIYF
NA,NA,TRBJ2-1,TRBV5-1,15,TGCGCCAGTTCACTAGCCCTCGGTTCCTACAATGAGCAGTTCTTC,CASSLALGSYNEQFF
once,NA,TRBJ2-1,TRBV4-2,12,TGTGCCAGCAGCCCTATAGACAATGAGCAGTTCTTC,CASSPIDNEQFF